Following are 29 T cell receptor beta chains from one sample sequenced in a study of T-cell reconstitution after alpha-beta-depleted transplantation in children. Preparing the TCRbeta library involved the use of unique molecular identifiers. TCRdb independently ran MiXCR on the PCR reads; one entry per CDR3 protein. The sample has over 550,000 distinct CDR3 sequences, roughly a tenth seen once. Source: PBMCs from the stem cell graft donor, taken from the stem cell graft. These receptors were obtained from a human donor who donated a stem cell graft to a child with acute myeloid leukemia.

The gene calls are TRBV18 and TRBJ1-5; no reliable D call. In germline, CDR1 is KGHSH, CDR2 LQKENI. V was clipped by 2 bases and J by 6 bases, with 8 bases between them. There are 13 residues in the CDR3. CDR3 nucleotides: TGTGCCAGCTCACCAGGGGAGAGTCAGCCCCAGCATTTT. It is translated as CASSPGESQPQHF. Drawing the rest from reference TRBV18 and TRBJ1-5, the complete variable domain is NAGVMQNPRHLVRRRGQEARLRCSPMKGHSHVYWYRQLPEEGLKFMVYLQKENIIDESGMPKERFSAEFPKEGPSILRIQQVVRGDSAAYFCASSPGESQPQHFGDGTRLSIL.

This clonotype was found many times. This chain links TRBV20-1 with TRBJ2-3, with D possibly matching TRBD2 (5 bases). Germline lookup yields CDR1 DFQATT and CDR2 SNEGSKA (reference sequence). The CDR3 contains 17 residues. V shed 0 bases and J shed 4 bases, with 20 bases lying between them. The CDR3 protein is CSARDGRRLNPADTQYF. The DNA for the CDR3 is TGCAGTGCTAGAGACGGCCGCAGACTAAACCCCGCAGATACGCAGTATTTT.

This clonotype was recorded a few times. The rearrangement uses TRBV28 and TRBJ2-6; TRBD1 matches 7 bases. With 6 bases clipped from V and 6 bases from J, the junction kept 8 bases outside the gene matches. Germline CDR1 is MDHEN and CDR2 is SYDVKM. The CDR3 consists of 15 residues. The CDR3: CASSSGQVAANVLTF. Written as DNA, the CDR3 is TGTGCCAGCAGCTCTGGACAGGTGGCGGCCAACGTCCTGACTTTC.

The gene calls are TRBV10-3 and TRBJ2-5; 8 positions agree with TRBD2. Germline V gene sequence: CDR1 ENHRY, CDR2 SYGVKD. The CDR3 runs 14 residues. V lost 8 bases to trimming and J lost 1 base; unmatched junction nucleotides: 6. The CDR3 spells CAIRAGTSQETQYF. As DNA, the CDR3 is TGTGCCATCCGAGCCGGGACTAGCCAAGAGACCCAGTACTTC.

This clonotype came up many times. The chain combines TRBV6-2 or TRBV6-3 with TRBJ2-3; D unclear. Germline CDR1 MNHEY, CDR2 SVGEGT. V was trimmed by 7 bases and J by 4 bases, leaving 12 bases between them. This CDR3 region has 13 residues. CDR3 in amino acids: CASTLGGSDTQYF. CDR3 bases: TGTGCCAGCACCCTTGGCGGATCAGATACGCAGTATTTT.

In regard to this clonotype: Likely a read error: the CDR3 ends without its conserved phenylalanine or tryptophan. The chain uses TRBV25-1 and TRBJ2-5, with D perhaps assigned TRBD1 or TRBD2 (6 bases each). The CDR3 runs to 13 residues. CDR1 is MGHDK and CDR2 is SYGVNS in the germline V gene. The germline V and J ends were trimmed by 5 bases and 2 bases, with 9 bases remaining between them. The CDR3 nucleotides are TGTGCCAGCAGTCGGGGGCGTCAAGAGACCCAGTACTAC. Translation gives CASSRGRQETQYY.

This clonotype has a count of ten or more. The gene calls are TRBV12-3 or TRBV12-4 and TRBJ2-5, with D hard to call. The V end lost 2 bases, the J end lost 5 bases, and 15 bases lay between the germline ends. The CDR3 runs 15 residues. The CDR3, as DNA: TGTGCCAGCAGTTTATTGACTGGCAGTGGGGAGACCCAGTACTTC. Translating gives CASSLLTGSGETQYF.

This clonotype was seen many times. This rearrangement joins TRBV7-2 to TRBJ2-3; tentatively, D is TRBD1 (5 bases). Trimming took 6 bases from V and 1 from J, leaving 8 bases between them. CDR1 and CDR2 from the germline V gene are SGHTA and FQGNSA. This CDR3 comprises 13 residues. CDR3 in amino acids: CASRVTGTDTQYF. The CDR3 nucleotides are TGTGCCAGCAGAGTGACAGGCACAGATACGCAGTATTTT. Using reference TRBV7-2 and TRBJ2-3 for the parts outside the CDR3, the full variable domain is GAGVSQSPSNKVTEKGKDVELRCDPISGHTALYWYRQSLGQGLEFLIYFQGNSAPDKSGLPSDRFSAERTGGSVSTLTIQRTQQEDSAVYLCASRVTGTDTQYFGPGTRLTVL.

V usage is TRBV9 and J usage is TRBJ2-1; TRBD1 agrees at 9 bases. Germline V CDR1 and CDR2: SGDLS, YYNGEE. Unmatched junction bases numbered 7, after V lost 2 bases and J lost 7 bases. This CDR3 has 15 residues. This CDR3 is CASSVTWTGVNEQFF. CDR3 nucleotides: TGTGCCAGCAGCGTCACCTGGACAGGGGTAAATGAGCAGTTCTTC.

The chain combines TRBV5-1 with TRBJ2-3; TRBD2 matches 10 bases. CDR1 and CDR2 (germline): SGHRS, YFSETQ. CDR3 length equals 18 residues. The V gene end was trimmed by 0 bases and the J gene end by 2 bases; junction bases not matched to a gene: 9. DNA of the CDR3: TGCGCCAGCAGCTTGGAGGCTAGCGGGAGACGTGTCACAGATACGCAGTATTTT. This codes for CASSLEASGRRVTDTQYF.

At least ten counts were recorded for this clonotype. This sequence joins TRBV12-3 or TRBV12-4 and TRBJ1-6; D is possibly TRBD1 (6 bases). Trimming removed 4 bases from V and 9 bases from J, with 19 bases in between. CDR3 length equals 16 residues. CDR3 bases: TGTGCCAGCAGTTCAGGGGTCCCGGGGGGCGGTTCACCCCTCCACTTT. As protein: CASSSGVPGGGSPLHF.

The chain is built from TRBV25-1 and TRBJ2-1, with D perhaps matching TRBD2 (5 bases). V gave up 4 bases and J gave up 8 bases, with 12 bases separating them. This CDR3 region has 13 residues. Germline V gene lookup returns CDR1 MGHDK and CDR2 SYGVNS. In nucleotides, the CDR3 is TGTGCCAGCAGTGCGGACGGGGTCGATGAGCAGTTCTTC. This translates into CASSADGVDEQFF.

This clonotype was seen ten or more times. The J gene is TRBJ2-3, the V gene TRBV6-1; D tentatively fits TRBD1 or TRBD2 (6 bases each). Germline values: CDR1 MNHNS, CDR2 SASEGT. The CDR3 runs to 14 residues. V was clipped by 2 bases and J by 4 bases, with 10 bases between them. CDR3 in amino acids: CASSEQGGSDTQYF. DNA of the CDR3: TGTGCCAGCAGTGAACAAGGGGGGTCAGATACGCAGTATTTT.

This clonotype was observed at least ten times. The V call is TRBV29-1, the J call TRBJ2-3; D gene ambiguous. The V and J ends lost 4 bases and 2 bases respectively, with 7 bases between them. The CDR3 has 12 residues. Germline-derived CDR1 and CDR2 are SQVTM and ANQGSEA. For the CDR3, the DNA is TGCAGCGTTGCGGTGGTCACAGATACGCAGTATTTT. The encoded protein is CSVAVVTDTQYF.

The chain uses TRBV7-3 and TRBJ2-3; D may be TRBD1 (6 bases). Trimming took off 4 bases at V and 2 bases at J, with 13 bases between the two ends. The germline V gene encodes CDR1 SGHTA and CDR2 FQGTGA. The CDR3 runs 15 residues. The CDR3 DNA sequence: TGTGCCAGCAGCTCCACGGACAGAATCACAGATACGCAGTATTTT. It specifies CASSSTDRITDTQYF.

This clonotype was observed many times. This chain joins TRBV29-1 and TRBJ1-1, with a weak D call TRBD1 (6 bases). V was cut by 2 bases and J by 9 bases, with 16 bases left in between. This CDR3 comprises 13 residues. Germline loops: CDR1 SQVTM, CDR2 ANQGSEA. The CDR3 protein is CSVEKSPGAQAFF. The CDR3 coding sequence is TGCAGCGTTGAAAAGTCACCAGGGGCCCAAGCTTTCTTT. The full variable domain, completed using reference TRBV29-1 and TRBJ1-1, is SAVISQKPSRDICQRGTSLTIQCQVDSQVTMMFWYRQQPGQSLTLIATANQGSEATYESGFVIDKFPISRPNLTFSTLTVSNMSPEDSSIYLCSVEKSPGAQAFFGQGTRLTVV.

This clonotype was counted at least ten times. The chain joins TRBV24-1 to TRBJ2-1, with 7 bases fitting TRBD1. The germline V gene has CDR1 KGHDR and CDR2 SFDVKD. The CDR3 spans 16 residues. The V segment lost 5 bases and the J segment 0 bases; nucleotides outside the gene matches: 6. CDR3 protein: CATSGQGYFSYNEQFF. CDR3 sequence (DNA): TGTGCCACCAGTGGACAGGGATACTTCTCCTACAATGAGCAGTTCTTC.

In this sample, this clonotype turned up a few times. The rearrangement joins TRBV7-2 to TRBJ2-7, with 7 bases matching TRBD2. From germline, CDR1 is SGHTA and CDR2 FQGNSA. V shed 2 bases, J shed 5 bases, and the junction held 12 bases outside the gene matches. The CDR3 contains 16 residues. CDR3 nucleotide sequence: TGTGCCAGCAGCTTAAGGTTCCAGCGGGATGGGGACGAGCAGTACTTC. Its translation is CASSLRFQRDGDEQYF.

V and J are TRBV4-3 and TRBJ2-3; TRBD1 matches at 9 bases. With 4 bases clipped from V and 3 bases from J, the junction kept 5 bases outside the gene matches. Germline CDR1 and CDR2: LGHNA and YSLEER. The CDR3 runs to 15 residues. In DNA form, the CDR3 reads TGCGCCAGCAGCCCCGGGACAGGGTATACAGATACGCAGTATTTT. Residues: CASSPGTGYTDTQYF.

In its sample, this clonotype was seen many times. The chain is built from TRBV5-1 and TRBJ2-6; D gene unclear. The germline CDR1 and CDR2 sequences are SGHRS and YFSETQ. The CDR3 runs to 16 residues. Trimming removed 4 bases from V and 0 bases from J, with 11 bases in between. The CDR3 is CASSPNGVSGANVLTF. CDR3 coding DNA: TGCGCCAGCAGCCCTAACGGCGTCTCTGGGGCCAACGTCCTGACTTTC.

The chain joins TRBV7-2 to TRBJ2-1; 16 bases agree with TRBD2. Losses at the gene ends were 4 bases for V and 7 bases for J; bases not matched to a gene: 13. The CDR3 has 19 residues. CDR1 is SGHTA, CDR2 FQGNSA, per germline. The CDR3 spells CASSSSGLAGGPGLNEQFF. CDR3 nucleotide sequence: TGTGCCAGCAGCTCCTCGGGACTAGCGGGAGGGCCGGGTTTAAATGAGCAGTTCTTC.

This clonotype has only a few counts. The chain combines TRBV5-1 with TRBJ2-1; no firm D call. The CDR3 length is 14 residues. The germline V gene encodes CDR1 SGHRS and CDR2 YFSETQ. The ends were cut back, 7 bases at V and 2 bases at J, with 13 bases in the middle. CDR3 nucleotides: TGCGCCAGCGTCCCCCAGCCTCCCTACAATGAGCAGTTCTTC. Its translation is CASVPQPPYNEQFF.

This clonotype has only a few counts. The V call is TRBV7-9, the J call TRBJ2-2; D perhaps matches TRBD1 (5 bases). This CDR3 comprises 15 residues. The germline V and J ends were trimmed by 5 bases and 1 base, with 11 bases remaining between them. Germline V CDR1 and CDR2: SEHNR, FQNEAQ (reference sequence). This chain's CDR3 is CASSPDTVNTGELFF. The DNA of the CDR3 is TGTGCCAGCAGCCCGGACACAGTGAACACCGGGGAGCTGTTTTTT.

This clonotype was seen only a few times. The chain uses TRBV15 and TRBJ2-3, with D uncertain. V gave up 0 bases and J gave up 5 bases, with 6 bases separating them. Germline CDR1 reads LNHNV; CDR2 reads YYDKDF (reference sequence). The CDR3 extends over 13 amino acids. CDR3 in DNA: TGTGCCACCAGCAGAGATCGAGGAGATACGCAGTATTTT. Amino acid sequence: CATSRDRGDTQYF.

The sample holds a few counts of this clonotype. The rearrangement links TRBV20-1 to TRBJ2-7; 9 bases are shared with TRBD2. J gave up 4 bases and V 6 bases, and 7 bases lay outside the gene matches. The CDR3 spans 13 residues. The germline gives CDR1 DFQATT, CDR2 SNEGSKA (reference sequence). The CDR3: CSALTSGFYEQYF. CDR3 coding DNA: TGCAGTGCGCTCACTAGCGGGTTTTACGAGCAGTACTTC.

This clonotype was seen at least ten times. The CDR3 loop is CASSYGKGTDTQYF. The CDR3 DNA follows: TGTGCCAGCAGTTACGGAAAAGGCACAGATACGCAGTATTTT. This chain joins TRBV6-5 and TRBJ2-3; D is uncertain. The CDR3 spans 14 residues. V lost 2 bases, J lost 1 base, and 7 bases lay in between. Germline V lookup: CDR1 MNHEY, CDR2 SVGAGI.

The chain is built from TRBV7-8 and TRBJ2-3, with TRBD1 identical over 8 bases. The CDR3 has 15 amino acids. Germline V gene sequence: CDR1 SGHVS, CDR2 FQNEAQ. V shed 5 bases, J shed 0 bases, and the junction held 4 bases outside the gene matches. CDR3 in DNA: TGTGCCAGCAGCCCCTGGACAGGGAGCACAGATACGCAGTATTTT. Translated, it gives CASSPWTGSTDTQYF.

The V call is TRBV7-2, the J call TRBJ1-5; 8 bases line up with TRBD1. This CDR3 comprises 15 residues. V gave up 5 bases and J gave up 3 bases; unmatched junction bases: 6. The germline gives CDR1 SGHTA, CDR2 FQGNSA. The CDR3 loop reads CASSPQGGLNQPQHF. Here the CDR3 DNA reads TGTGCCAGCAGCCCACAGGGGGGGCTCAATCAGCCCCAGCATTTT.

The V call is TRBV20-1, the J call TRBJ2-5; D is undetermined. The germline gives CDR1 DFQATT, CDR2 SNEGSKA (reference sequence). The CDR3 covers 14 residues. The V end was cut by 4 bases, the J end by 1 base, with 13 bases between. CDR3 region: CSAIPWTLQETQYF. CDR3 coding DNA: TGCAGTGCTATCCCCTGGACGCTCCAAGAGACCCAGTACTTC.